The 11 T cell receptor beta chains presented below share a single source sample, sequenced in a study of neurological immune-mediated disorders. Each CDR3 protein gets one entry after TCRdb re-called the 5' RACE reads with MiXCR. The table has under 60,000 distinct CDR3 sequences, about a tenth seen once. Sequences were obtained from PBMCs. The origin of the receptors is a woman aged 40 to 50 with HTLV-1-associated myelopathy (HAM/TSP).

This clonotype has at least ten counts. V usage is TRBV6-1 and J usage is TRBJ1-2; no firm D call. From germline, CDR1 is MNHNS and CDR2 SASEGT. V was pared by 6 bases and J by 2 bases, with 10 bases between. The CDR3 is made up of 13 amino acids. This chain's CDR3 is CASSQQRNYGYTF. The CDR3 coding sequence is TGTGCCAGCAGCCAACAAAGAAACTATGGCTACACCTTC.

This clonotype came up many times. The gene calls are TRBV4-2 and TRBJ2-6, with D possibly TRBD1 on 6 matching bases. Germline-derived CDR1 and CDR2 are LGHNA and YNFKEQ. Trimming cost V 4 bases and J 2 bases, with 12 bases left between them. This CDR3 region has 16 residues. The CDR3 region has the DNA TGTGCCAGCAGCCCGAACAGGGACCCTGGGGCCAACGTCCTGACTTTC. Amino acid sequence: CASSPNRDPGANVLTF.

This clonotype appeared many times. The rearrangement uses TRBV4-1 and TRBJ2-7, with a possible D match to TRBD1 (6 bases). CDR3 size: 14 residues. Germline V gene sequence: CDR1 MGHRA, CDR2 YSYEKL. V lost 3 bases and J 1 base, leaving 10 bases between the germline ends. Here the CDR3 DNA reads TGCGCCAGCAGCCAGGGGGCCGGGTCCTACGAGCAGTACTTC. It codes for CASSQGAGSYEQYF.

Many counts were recorded for this clonotype. J is TRBJ2-1 and V is TRBV2; D call uncertain. CDR1 is SNHLY and CDR2 is FYNNEI in the germline V gene. Trimming removed 2 bases from V and 8 bases from J, with 7 bases in between. The CDR3 runs to 12 residues. This CDR3 reads CASSESRYEQFF. CDR3 bases: TGTGCCAGCAGTGAAAGTCGATATGAGCAGTTCTTC.

This clonotype was seen at least ten times. The chain uses TRBV24-1 and TRBJ2-1, with 10 bases that match TRBD1. V shed 7 bases and J 6 bases; nucleotides not matched to a gene: 5. This CDR3 is 14 amino acids long. CDR1 is KGHDR and CDR2 is SFDVKD in the germline V gene. CDR3 residues: CATRGTGESNEQFF. The CDR3 DNA sequence: TGTGCCACCAGAGGGACAGGGGAAAGCAATGAGCAGTTCTTC.

This clonotype was observed at least ten times. V usage is TRBV6-6 and J usage is TRBJ1-3; possibly TRBD1 for D (6 bases). This CDR3 comprises 17 residues. The V end was cut by 7 bases, the J end by 0 bases, with 19 bases between. Looked up from germline, CDR1 is MNHNY and CDR2 is SVGAGI (reference sequence). The CDR3 region has the DNA TGTGCCAGCACCAGACACCCAGGGGTCCCCTCTGGAAACACCATATATTTT. Translation gives CASTRHPGVPSGNTIYF.

This clonotype was seen many times. V is TRBV6-6 and J is TRBJ2-3, with 11 bases matching TRBD2. There are 15 residues in the CDR3. With 6 bases clipped from V and 2 bases from J, the junction kept 4 bases outside the gene matches. CDR1 is MNHNY, CDR2 SVGAGI, per germline (reference sequence). CDR3 nucleotides: TGTGCCAGCAGAAATAGCGGGGGGGCCACAGATACGCAGTATTTT. It translates to CASRNSGGATDTQYF.

This clonotype was recorded many times. The chain carries TRBV20-1 and TRBJ1-4; D unclear. Trimming shortened V by 6 bases and J by 6 bases, and 14 bases separated the two germline ends. Germline V gene lookup returns CDR1 DFQATT and CDR2 SNEGSKA (reference sequence). The CDR3 runs to 13 residues. The CDR3 protein is CSAFWGFDEKLFF. CDR3 nucleotide sequence: TGCAGTGCCTTTTGGGGATTCGATGAAAAACTGTTTTTT.

The chain carries TRBV6-5 and TRBJ1-1; D may be TRBD1 (5 bases). The CDR3 length is 13 residues. Germline values: CDR1 MNHEY, CDR2 SVGAGI. In DNA form, the CDR3 reads TGTGTCATCAGCACCCCGGGACACACTGAAGCTTTCTTT. It translates to CVISTPGHTEAFF.

Many counts were recorded for this clonotype. The CDR3 protein is CASSLGNQGNEQFF. CDR3 coding DNA: TGTGCCAGCAGCTTAGGAAATCAGGGAAATGAGCAGTTCTTC. This sequence joins TRBV7-7 and TRBJ2-1, with a weak D call TRBD1 (5 bases). This CDR3 is built from 14 residues. V was pared by 1 base and J by 7 bases, with 11 bases between. The germline V gene has CDR1 SSHAT and CDR2 FNYEAQ (reference sequence).

This clonotype was counted ten times or more. The CDR3 reads CASSLLAGSGNQPQHF. The CDR3 region has the DNA TGTGCCAGCAGCTTGTTGGCGGGGTCGGGCAATCAGCCCCAGCATTTT. V usage is TRBV7-8 and J usage is TRBJ1-5; D uncertain. The CDR3 length is 16 residues. The germline V and J ends were trimmed by 3 bases and 2 bases, with 14 bases remaining between them. In germline, CDR1 is SGHVS, CDR2 FQNEAQ.